The 27 T cell receptor beta chains below were found in one sample sequenced in a study of vaccination and CD4 T cells after COVID-19. Indicated treatment: approximately nine-day PBMC culture with coronavirus spike peptide pools or control peptides (ViraFEST assay). Their cognate antigens are unknown. Cultured CD4+ T cell DNA underwent sequencing with the Oncomine TCR Beta short-read assay. Using its own MiXCR run on the PCR reads, TCRdb lists one record per CDR3 protein. The top ten hold about 8.1% of the sample, which has 10,000 to 15,000 distinct CDR3 sequences, roughly 72% seen once. Source: CD4+ T cells from blood, cultured in vitro, taken after SARS-CoV-2 vaccination. These receptors originate from a human donor who received a COVID-19 vaccine.

This rearrangement joins TRBV21-1 to TRBJ2-5. TRBV21-1 is a pseudogene locus. This CDR3 comprises 14 residues. The DNA of the CDR3 is TGTGCCAGCAGCAAAGCCCGAACCCAAGAGACCCAGTACTTC. Residues: CASSKARTQETQYF.

V and J are TRBV19 and TRBJ2-7; D may correspond to TRBD1 or TRBD2 (5 bases each). Per the germline V gene, CDR1 is LNHDA and CDR2 is SQIVND (reference sequence). The CDR3 loop spans 17 amino acids. Trimming pared 1 base from V and 0 bases from J, leaving 16 bases between. CDR3 protein: CASSIGGRGFSSYEQYF. The CDR3 nucleotides are TGTGCCAGTAGTATAGGAGGTCGGGGCTTTAGCTCCTACGAGCAGTACTTC.

This chain connects TRBV24-1 to TRBJ1-5; 7 bases are shared with TRBD1. The germline V gene has CDR1 KGHDR and CDR2 SFDVKD. Losses at the gene ends were 4 bases for V and 3 bases for J; bases not matched to a gene: 8. The CDR3 is made up of 16 amino acids. The DNA for the CDR3 is TGTGCCACCAGTGACCGAACAGGGGCCCTCAATCAGCCCCAGCATTTT. This gives the protein CATSDRTGALNQPQHF.

The chain is built from TRBV6-1 and TRBJ2-3, with D perhaps matching TRBD1 (6 bases). The germline V gene has CDR1 MNHNS and CDR2 SASEGT. The CDR3 covers 16 residues. The ends were cut back, 5 bases at V and 1 base at J, with 16 bases in the middle. CDR3 nucleotides: TGTGCCAGCAGTAAAACCGGGACACCCGGCACAGATACGCAGTATTTT. This translates into CASSKTGTPGTDTQYF.

This rearrangement joins TRBV15 to TRBJ2-3, with D possibly matching TRBD1 (5 bases). This CDR3 region has 15 residues. Per the germline V gene, CDR1 is LNHNV and CDR2 is YYDKDF (reference sequence). The V end lost 0 bases, the J end lost 0 bases, and 7 bases lay between the germline ends. The DNA for the CDR3 is TGTGCCACCAGCAGAGACAGGGATAGCACAGATACGCAGTATTTT. This encodes CATSRDRDSTDTQYF.

The chain recombines TRBV12-5 with TRBJ1-2; TRBD1 is a possible D gene (5 bases). V was cut by 5 bases and J by 3 bases, with 16 bases left in between. CDR1 and CDR2 from the germline V gene are LGHNT and FRNRAP. The CDR3 spans 15 residues. The CDR3: CASGPQGPLDYGYTF. The CDR3 coding sequence is TGTGCTAGTGGTCCTCAGGGTCCCTTGGACTATGGCTACACCTTC.

The V call is TRBV19, the J call TRBJ2-3, with 10 nucleotides matching TRBD1. CDR3 size: 15 residues. Germline V gene data show CDR1 as LNHDA and CDR2 as SQIVND (reference sequence). V dropped 6 bases and J dropped 5; count of bases not matched to a gene: 8. CDR3 in DNA: TGTGCCAGTAGCCAAGGACAGGGGGTAAGAGATACGCAGTATTTT. Amino acid sequence: CASSQGQGVRDTQYF.

The chain uses TRBV27 and TRBJ2-3; possibly TRBD2 for D (6 bases). V lost 5 bases to trimming and J lost 0 bases, with 9 bases between them. The germline CDR1 and CDR2 sequences are MNHEY and SMNVEV (reference sequence). The CDR3 spans 14 residues. The CDR3 sequence is CASSLEGSTDTQYF. The CDR3 DNA reads as TGTGCCAGCAGTCTGGAGGGTAGCACAGATACGCAGTATTTT.

The genes are TRBV21-1 and TRBJ1-1. TRBV21-1 is flagged as a pseudogene. This CDR3 spans 15 amino acids. The CDR3 DNA sequence: TGTGCCAGCAGCAAAATCGAAGGACCGAACACTGAAGCTTTCTTT. Translated: CASSKIEGPNTEAFF.

The chain recombines TRBV19 with TRBJ1-1; a possible D gene is TRBD1 (5 bases). The CDR3 has 15 residues. Germline V gives CDR1 LNHDA, CDR2 SQIVND (reference sequence). The V gene lost 3 bases and the J gene lost 1 base, with 12 bases spanning the gap. The CDR3 DNA reads TGTGCCAGTAGTATCAGCAGGGCCACGAACACTGAAGCTTTCTTT. This encodes CASSISRATNTEAFF.

This chain links TRBV2 with TRBJ1-1; D perhaps matches TRBD1 (5 bases). Trimming removed 6 bases from V and 6 bases from J, with 14 bases in between. Germline V gene lookup returns CDR1 SNHLY and CDR2 FYNNEI. The CDR3 covers 13 residues. In DNA, the CDR3 is TGTGCCAGCAGGACCGGAGGGGCCCCTGAAGCTTTCTTT. Its protein is CASRTGGAPEAFF.

The chain is built from TRBV20-1 and TRBJ1-6; TRBD1 matches at 8 bases. Losses at the gene ends were 8 bases for V and 9 bases for J; bases not matched to a gene: 6. The germline V gene encodes CDR1 DFQATT and CDR2 SNEGSKA (reference sequence). There are 12 residues in the CDR3. The CDR3: CSTGQESSPLHF. The CDR3, as DNA: TGCAGTACGGGACAGGAGAGTTCACCCCTCCACTTT.

This chain links TRBV20-1 with TRBJ2-5; TRBD1 agrees at 8 bases. The CDR3 extends over 14 amino acids. The germline gives CDR1 DFQATT, CDR2 SNEGSKA (reference sequence). The trim removed 6 bases at V and 0 bases at J, leaving 6 bases unmatched. The CDR3 region is CSAATGQDQETQYF. CDR3 sequence (DNA): TGCAGTGCGGCCACGGGACAGGACCAAGAGACCCAGTACTTC.

A few counts support this clonotype. The chain has TRBV20-1 and TRBJ1-1; 8 nucleotides agree with TRBD1. V was clipped by 4 bases and J by 7 bases; unmatched bases: 8. This CDR3 contains 13 residues. Per the germline V gene, CDR1 is DFQATT and CDR2 is SNEGSKA (reference sequence). The CDR3: CSATTGALSEAFF. CDR3 bases: TGCAGTGCTACGACAGGGGCCTTGAGTGAAGCTTTCTTT.

The chain recombines TRBV6-1 with TRBJ1-2; TRBD1 is a possible D gene (6 bases). The CDR3 is 13 amino acids. The germline gives CDR1 MNHNS, CDR2 SASEGT. V lost 6 bases, J lost 3 bases, and 11 bases lay in between. The CDR3 DNA follows: TGTGCCAGCAGCCAGAGACAGGACTATGGCTACACCTTC. Protein sequence: CASSQRQDYGYTF.

V usage is TRBV25-1 and J usage is TRBJ1-2; 7 bases match TRBD1. The CDR3 has 12 residues. Germline CDR1 is MGHDK and CDR2 is SYGVNS. The trim removed 4 bases at V and 5 bases at J, leaving 1 base unmatched. The CDR3 DNA follows: TGTGCCAGCAGTGTACAGGGGTATGGCTACACCTTC. The encoded protein is CASSVQGYGYTF.

This clonotype was detected only a few times. This chain joins TRBV2 and TRBJ2-7; D may be TRBD1 or TRBD2 (5 bases each). CDR1 SNHLY and CDR2 FYNNEI come from the germline V gene. The CDR3 totals 14 residues. V was shortened by 7 bases and J by 6 bases, with 19 bases between the two germline ends. CDR3 DNA: TGTGCCAGCACCGAAGGGGACCGGCAGGGCGAGCAGTACTTC. Protein: CASTEGDRQGEQYF. Filled out from reference TRBV2 and TRBJ2-7, the complete variable domain reads EPEVTQTPSHQVTQMGQEVILRCVPISNHLYFYWYRQILGQKVEFLVSFYNNEISEKSEIFDDQFSVERPDGSNFTLKIRSTKLEDSAMYFCASTEGDRQGEQYFGPGTRLTVT.

J is TRBJ2-1 and V is TRBV7-2, with 7 bases aligning to TRBD1. The CDR3 sequence is 15 residues long. V lost 8 bases, J lost 4 bases, and 11 bases stayed unmatched. Germline-derived CDR1 and CDR2 are SGHTA and FQGNSA. The CDR3 sequence: CASAARGDRYNEQFF. The CDR3 DNA follows: TGTGCCAGCGCCGCCCGTGGGGACAGATACAATGAGCAGTTCTTC.

This chain connects TRBV19 to TRBJ1-2; no firm D call. V was trimmed by 6 bases and J by 1 base, leaving 3 bases between them. The germline V gene has CDR1 LNHDA and CDR2 SQIVND (reference sequence). This CDR3 is 11 amino acids long. The CDR3 coding sequence is TGTGCCAGTAGGGATAACTATGGCTACACCTTC. Its protein is CASRDNYGYTF.

The chain is built from TRBV2 and TRBJ1-2; D ambiguous. This CDR3 is 13 amino acids long. CDR1 is SNHLY, CDR2 FYNNEI, per germline. Trimming removed 2 bases at V and 7 bases at J, with 11 bases between. The CDR3 bases are TGTGCCAGCAGTGAAAACCGGGATCGTGGCTACACCTTC. It translates to CASSENRDRGYTF.

The chain is built from TRBV2 and TRBJ1-3, with TRBD1 as a possible D gene (6 bases). The CDR3 totals 15 residues. Trimming stripped 7 bases from V and 4 bases from J, with 17 bases between. In germline, CDR1 is SNHLY, CDR2 FYNNEI. CDR3 residues: CASNNRVLEGNTIYF. Here the CDR3 DNA reads TGTGCCAGCAATAACAGGGTCTTGGAAGGAAACACCATATATTTT. The full variable domain, rest sourced from reference TRBV2 and TRBJ1-3, is EPEVTQTPSHQVTQMGQEVILRCVPISNHLYFYWYRQILGQKVEFLVSFYNNEISEKSEIFDDQFSVERPDGSNFTLKIRSTKLEDSAMYFCASNNRVLEGNTIYFGEGSWLTVV.

The rearrangement uses TRBV6-1 and TRBJ1-4; TRBD1 might be the D (6 bases). There are 17 residues in the CDR3. V was pared by 2 bases and J by 12 bases, with 25 bases between. Germline V gives CDR1 MNHNS, CDR2 SASEGT. CDR3 coding DNA: TGTGCCAGCAGTGAATCTAGGGCAGGGGCACATTATGGGGAACTGTTTTTT. It translates to CASSESRAGAHYGELFF.

This clonotype qualifies as large. The chain is built from TRBV12-3 or TRBV12-4 and TRBJ1-6; 8 nucleotides agree with TRBD1. The CDR3 totals 18 residues. V shed 5 bases and J 0 bases; nucleotides not matched to a gene: 9. As DNA, the CDR3 is TGTGCCAGCAGTCGGACAGGGACAAGGAGCTCCTATAATTCACCCCTCCACTTT. This gives the protein CASSRTGTRSSYNSPLHF.

V usage is TRBV4-2 and J usage is TRBJ2-5, with 8 bases that match TRBD2. Germline-derived CDR1 and CDR2 are LGHNA and YNFKEQ. The CDR3 runs 18 residues. The junction had 14 bases not matched to a gene; V was cut back by 0 bases and J by 5 bases. The CDR3 region has the DNA TGTGCCAGCAGCCAAGATGGTTTGATTAGCGGGGAGTTGGAGACCCAGTACTTC. It codes for CASSQDGLISGELETQYF.

This clonotype showed up just once. The J gene is TRBJ2-1, the V gene TRBV4-2; 8 bases agree with TRBD2. J lost 0 bases, V lost 1 base, and 14 bases had no gene match. Germline CDR1 is LGHNA and CDR2 is YNFKEQ. CDR3 length: 20 amino acids. For the CDR3, the DNA is TGTGCCAGCAGCCAAGTACGACTCCCTCCGGGGACTAGCTCCTACAATGAGCAGTTCTTC. Residues: CASSQVRLPPGTSSYNEQFF.

This clonotype was recorded a few times. This chain links TRBV7-9 with TRBJ1-1; possible D gene TRBD1, 5 bases. Trimming removed 5 bases at V and 2 bases at J, with 21 bases between. The CDR3 sequence is 17 residues long. From germline, CDR1 is SEHNR and CDR2 FQNEAQ (reference sequence). In DNA, the CDR3 is TGTGCCAGCAGCCGTGGGACCGCTACTCACCTTAACACTGAAGCTTTCTTT. It encodes CASSRGTATHLNTEAFF.

The chain combines TRBV19 with TRBJ1-5; D is undetermined. This CDR3 spans 14 amino acids. Germline loops: CDR1 LNHDA, CDR2 SQIVND (reference sequence). With 1 base removed from V and 4 bases from J, the gap between germline ends came to 8 bases. CDR3 DNA: TGTGCCAGTAGTATAGTACAGCAGAATCAGCCCCAGCATTTT. Protein: CASSIVQQNQPQHF.